The 27 T cell receptor beta chains in this list originate from one sample, sequenced in a study of blood T cell repertoires in COVID-19. Generated by immunoSEQ multiplex PCR, the TCRdb table keeps only in-frame clones and is missing some. The table has 150,000 to 200,000 clones, around 79% seen once. The source material was peripheral blood. Source of these receptors: a middle-aged woman with COVID-19, enrolled during active disease.

V gene TRBV5-5 combines with J gene TRBJ2-7; D is undetermined. The germline gives CDR1 SGHKS, CDR2 YYEKEE (reference sequence). CDR3 size: 15 residues. The V end was cut by 3 bases, the J end by 2 bases, with 15 bases between. CDR3 residues: CASSSPQALPYEQYF. CDR3 nucleotides: TGTGCCAGCAGCTCCCCCCAGGCGCTCCCCTACGAGCAGTACTTC.

This clone was detected only a few times. In nucleotides, the CDR3 is TGTGCCAGCAGAAGGGACTCCTCGAACAATGAGCAGTTCTTC. This gives the protein CASRRDSSNNEQFF. V is TRBV2 and J is TRBJ2-1, with TRBD2 as a possible D gene (6 bases). Deletions cut 6 bases from V and 5 bases from J, with 14 bases between. The V gene's germline CDR1 is SNHLY and CDR2 FYNNEI. CDR3 length: 14 residues.

V is TRBV19 and J is TRBJ2-6; TRBD1 matches at 9 bases. Per germline, CDR1 LNHDA and CDR2 SQIVND (reference sequence). The V and J ends lost 3 bases and 0 bases, in that order; junction bases with no gene match: 6. The CDR3 consists of 18 residues. CDR3 sequence reads: CASSIGTGLFSGANVLTF. CDR3 coding DNA: TGTGCCAGTAGTATTGGGACAGGGCTTTTCTCTGGGGCCAACGTCCTGACTTTC.

The gene calls are TRBV6-1 and TRBJ2-1; tentatively, D is TRBD2 (6 bases). CDR3 length: 17 amino acids. Germline values: CDR1 MNHNS, CDR2 SASEGT. Trimming removed 0 bases at V and 2 bases at J, with 14 bases between. The CDR3 region has the DNA TGTGCCAGCAGTGAAGCGGGAGGAAGGGGACCCTACAATGAGCAGTTCTTC. Protein sequence: CASSEAGGRGPYNEQFF.

The CDR3: CASSYLPSTGGEQYF. CDR3 nucleotide sequence: TGTGCCAGCAGTTACCTCCCTTCGACAGGGGGCGAGCAGTACTTC. This chain joins TRBV6-2 or TRBV6-3 and TRBJ2-7, with 9 bases fitting TRBD1. This CDR3 is 15 amino acids long. Looked up from germline, CDR1 is MNHEY and CDR2 is SVGEGT. V shed 2 bases and J 6 bases; nucleotides not matched to a gene: 8.

The chain employs TRBV5-4 and TRBJ2-4; 10 nucleotides line up with TRBD1. Germline loops: CDR1 SGHNT, CDR2 YYREEE (reference sequence). Trimming took 2 bases from V and 6 from J; bases not matched to a gene: 2. The CDR3 has 14 amino acids. In DNA, the CDR3 is TGTGCCAGCAGCTTCTGGGACAGGGGAAACATTCAGTACTTC. It specifies CASSFWDRGNIQYF.

This clone was recorded once. The chain couples TRBV4-1 to TRBJ1-2, with no clear D. The CDR3 loop spans 15 amino acids. With 0 bases removed from V and 4 bases from J, the gap between germline ends came to 12 bases. From germline, CDR1 is MGHRA and CDR2 YSYEKL. The DNA of the CDR3 is TGCGCCAGCAGCCAAGAGGAGGGAGTTCCCTATGGCTACACCTTC. Protein sequence: CASSQEEGVPYGYTF.

This clone has a single count. This chain uses TRBV5-1 with TRBJ1-1; D perhaps matches TRBD1 (5 bases). CDR1 is SGHRS and CDR2 is YFSETQ in the germline V gene. This CDR3 spans 16 amino acids. V lost 0 bases, J lost 4 bases, and 16 bases lay in between. CDR3 sequence reads: CASSLAGVRSGTEAFF. The CDR3 DNA sequence: TGCGCCAGCAGCTTGGCGGGGGTCCGGTCGGGCACTGAAGCTTTCTTT.

Concerning this clone: Compared with germline, one end of the junction differs, possibly owing to a read error. J is TRBJ2-5 and V is TRBV5-6; TRBD1 might be the D (5 bases). The CDR3 spans 13 residues. CDR1 and CDR2 (germline): SGHDT, YYEEEE. The CDR3 reads CASSLDIGETQYF. Written as DNA, the CDR3 is TGTGCAAGCAGCTTGGACATCGGGGAGACCCAGTACTTC.

The table lists this clone with a few counts. The chain is built from TRBV7-2 and TRBJ1-1, with 9 positions matching TRBD1. Germline V CDR1 and CDR2: SGHTA, FQGNSA. The CDR3 covers 15 residues. After removal of 2 bases from V and 5 bases from J, the junction contained 6 bases not matched to a gene. The CDR3 DNA reads TGTGCCAGCAGCTTAACCGGGACAGGGAGGACTGAAGCTTTCTTT. The encoded protein is CASSLTGTGRTEAFF.

The V call is TRBV6-4, the J call TRBJ2-6; 11 nucleotides line up with TRBD2. The germline V gene encodes CDR1 MRHNA and CDR2 SNTAGT. V shed 3 bases, J shed 3 bases, and the junction held 10 bases outside the gene matches. This CDR3 comprises 19 residues. The CDR3 sequence: CASSERRLAGGFGANVLTF. CDR3 in DNA: TGTGCCAGCAGTGAGAGGCGCCTAGCGGGGGGATTTGGGGCCAACGTCCTGACTTTC.

This clone was recorded a few times. The chain recombines TRBV12-3 or TRBV12-4 with TRBJ1-2; D is unclear. The CDR3 totals 13 residues. V was pared by 4 bases and J by 0 bases, with 6 bases between. For the CDR3, the DNA is TGTGCCAGCAGTTCACACGCTAACTATGGCTACACCTTC. Translating it yields CASSSHANYGYTF.

This sequence joins TRBV6-5 and TRBJ2-7; maybe TRBD2 (5 bases). CDR3 size: 15 residues. V was clipped by 3 bases and J by 5 bases, with 17 bases between them. Germline V gives CDR1 MNHEY, CDR2 SVGAGI. The CDR3 sequence: CASSYGRRTTHEQYF. For the CDR3, the DNA is TGTGCCAGCAGTTATGGTCGGAGGACGACCCACGAGCAGTACTTC.

This clone is a singleton in its sample. V and J are TRBV7-6 and TRBJ2-7; 8 bases are a match to TRBD2. Germline CDR1 SGHVS, CDR2 FNYEAQ. The length of the CDR3 is 12 residues. The V gene end was trimmed by 5 bases and the J gene end by 9 bases; junction bases not matched to a gene: 6. CDR3 nucleotides: TGTGCCAGCAGCGGTAGCGGGGAGGGGCAGTACTTC. Amino acid sequence: CASSGSGEGQYF.

This chain joins TRBV15 and TRBJ1-2; unclear D gene. From germline, CDR1 is LNHNV and CDR2 YYDKDF (reference sequence). The CDR3 is made up of 14 amino acids. Trimming cost V 8 bases and J 2 bases, with 15 bases left between them. CDR3 amino acids: CATGLQRSNYGYTF. CDR3 nucleotide sequence: TGTGCCACCGGACTGCAAAGATCCAACTATGGCTACACCTTC.

V gene TRBV5-6 combines with J gene TRBJ2-3; D gene ambiguous. CDR3 length: 14 residues. V lost 2 bases to trimming and J lost 4 bases, with 11 bases between them. The germline CDR1 and CDR2 sequences are SGHDT and YYEEEE. The CDR3 loop reads CASSLSAPSDTQYF. CDR3 coding DNA: TGTGCCAGCAGCTTAAGTGCGCCCTCAGATACGCAGTATTTT.

CDR3 bases: TGTGCCAGCAGCCGCAGAACAGGTTACGAGCAGTACTTC. Its translation is CASSRRTGYEQYF. This chain links TRBV7-8 with TRBJ2-7; tentatively, D is TRBD1 (5 bases). V shed 5 bases and J shed 4 bases, with 12 bases lying between them. The germline V gene has CDR1 SGHVS and CDR2 FQNEAQ. The CDR3 covers 13 residues.

This chain uses TRBV4-2 with TRBJ2-7, with D unclear. V was pared by 5 bases and J by 6 bases, with 8 bases between. The CDR3 runs 11 residues. The germline V gene has CDR1 LGHNA and CDR2 YNFKEQ. In DNA form, the CDR3 reads TGTGCCAGCAGCAGGAACAGCGAGCAGTACTTC. It codes for CASSRNSEQYF.

The rearrangement joins TRBV5-1 to TRBJ1-2, with D perhaps TRBD1 (5 bases). The CDR3 has 14 amino acids. Germline CDR1 reads SGHRS; CDR2 reads YFSETQ. The ends were cut back, 1 base at V and 2 bases at J, with 9 bases in the middle. For the CDR3, the DNA is TGCGCCAGCAGCTTGAGGACATTAAACTATGGCTACACCTTC. This sequence encodes CASSLRTLNYGYTF.

This rearrangement joins TRBV4-3 to TRBJ2-7; 9 bases match TRBD1. Germline V gives CDR1 LGHNA, CDR2 YSLEER. This CDR3 contains 14 residues. Trimming cost V 5 bases and J 5 bases; bases outside gene matches: 7. The CDR3 region is CASSFGTGYDEQYF. The DNA of the CDR3 is TGCGCCAGCAGCTTCGGGACAGGGTACGACGAGCAGTACTTC.

The genes are TRBV20-1 and TRBJ2-7; D is unclear. CDR1 DFQATT and CDR2 SNEGSKA come from the germline V gene (reference sequence). CDR3 size: 10 residues. Trimming removed 4 bases at V and 4 bases at J, with 5 bases between. The CDR3 protein is CSANLYEQYF. CDR3 in DNA: TGCAGTGCTAACCTATACGAGCAGTACTTC.

The V and J genes are TRBV6-5 and TRBJ2-2; 9 bases align to TRBD1. V gave up 0 bases and J gave up 6 bases; unmatched junction bases: 5. CDR1 is MNHEY, CDR2 SVGAGI, per germline. This CDR3 has 16 amino acids. CDR3 nucleotides: TGTGCCAGCAGTTACTCCGGGACAGGGTCGTCCGGGGAGCTGTTTTTT. Its protein product is CASSYSGTGSSGELFF.

The V gene is TRBV25-1, the J gene TRBJ2-1; 10 bases are a match to TRBD1. The length of the CDR3 is 15 residues. The germline V gene encodes CDR1 MGHDK and CDR2 SYGVNS. J was trimmed by 6 bases and V by 3 bases; bases with no gene match: 5. The CDR3 loop reads CASSDDRGLPNEQFF. The CDR3 nucleotides are TGTGCCAGCAGTGATGACAGGGGGCTTCCCAATGAGCAGTTCTTC.

V and J are TRBV4-3 and TRBJ2-7; 8 nucleotides align to TRBD2. The V gene end was trimmed by 0 bases and the J gene end by 3 bases; junction bases not matched to a gene: 4. CDR1 is LGHNA, CDR2 YSLEER, per germline. The CDR3 spans 15 residues. CDR3 in DNA: TGCGCCAGCAGCCAAGATATCCTAGCGGGCTACGAGCAGTACTTC. It encodes CASSQDILAGYEQYF.

Here the CDR3 reads CASSQEAASASGGADTQYF. The CDR3, as DNA: TGTGCCAGCAGCCAAGAAGCCGCCAGTGCTAGCGGGGGGGCAGATACGCAGTATTTT. The gene calls are TRBV4-2 and TRBJ2-3, with 12 bases aligning to TRBD2. Germline trimming cut 0 bases from V and 4 bases from J; bases unmatched to any gene: 11. This CDR3 is built from 19 residues. CDR1 is LGHNA, CDR2 YNFKEQ, per germline.

Concerning this clone: Other DNA sequences in the same sample also yield this CDR3. This rearrangement joins TRBV27 to TRBJ2-1; 7 bases map to TRBD1. Unmatched junction bases numbered 5, after V lost 6 bases and J lost 0 bases. CDR1 MNHEY and CDR2 SMNVEV come from the germline V gene (reference sequence). CDR3 length: 15 amino acids. The CDR3 sequence is CASSLRGSSYNEQFF. The DNA for the CDR3 is TGTGCCAGCAGCCTCAGGGGGAGCTCCTACAATGAGCAGTTCTTC.

V gene TRBV5-1 combines with J gene TRBJ2-3; D remains unclear. The CDR3 has 13 residues. Germline loops: CDR1 SGHRS, CDR2 YFSETQ. Trimming took off 3 bases at V and 0 bases at J, with 5 bases between the two ends. The CDR3 reads CASSSGSTDTQYF. DNA of the CDR3: TGCGCCAGCAGCTCCGGGAGCACAGATACGCAGTATTTT.